This T cell receptor (beta chain) was sequenced during a study of blood T cells in healthy people across ages. Primed by a sample-barcoded 5' primer and a J-beta primer mix, a second PCR proceeded for roughly 6 to 12 cycles. TCRdb reprocessed the 5' RACE reads with MiXCR, giving one entry per CDR3 protein. Of fewer than 1,200,000 distinct CDR3 sequences in the sample, 20% to 25% were seen once. The data also belong to a second study, concerning T cells of mothers and their children.

The source is a girl aged 2 to 9 in good health. The sequenced sample consisted of blood.

CDR3 bases: TGTGCCAGCAGTGAAAGTCTAGCGGGAGGGTTCGGGCAGTACTTC. Translated, it gives CASSESLAGGFGQYF. This chain joins TRBV2 and TRBJ2-7, with 12 bases lining up with TRBD2. The length of the CDR3 is 15 residues. In germline, CDR1 is SNHLY, CDR2 FYNNEI. V lost 2 bases to trimming and J lost 9 bases; unmatched junction nucleotides: 8.